Listed here are 13 T cell receptor beta chains from one sample, sequenced in a study of blood T cell repertoires in COVID-19 (TCRdb year 2020). Libraries were constructed by the immunoSEQ multiplex PCR assay. TCRdb mirrors the immuneACCESS table, restricted to in-frame sequences. Some clones are absent from its copies; in checked studies, under half trace to an unresolved V gene, and the reason for the others is unknown. The sample table lists around 20,000 clones, about 90% of them with a count of one. Over 7% of the sample belongs to the ten largest clones. The sequenced sample was peripheral blood. The source of these receptors is a human donor with active COVID-19. The donor label of this sample is uncertain.

This clone has only one observation. V gene TRBV11-2 combines with J gene TRBJ2-7; D is unresolved. The CDR3 consists of 14 residues. V was clipped by 4 bases and J by 5 bases, with 15 bases between them. Looked up from germline, CDR1 is SGHAT and CDR2 is FQNNGV. The CDR3 reads CASSSLRSPNEQYF. In nucleotides, the CDR3 is TGTGCCAGCAGCTCCCTCCGGAGCCCCAACGAGCAGTACTTC.

The V gene is TRBV24-1, the J gene TRBJ2-4; no definite D call. Germline V gene lookup returns CDR1 KGHDR and CDR2 SFDVKD. V was pared by 8 bases and J by 10 bases, with 5 bases between. This CDR3 is built from 9 residues. This CDR3 is CATMAIQYF. The CDR3 DNA follows: TGTGCCACCATGGCAATTCAGTACTTC.

The rearrangement uses TRBV14 and TRBJ2-7; 11 nucleotides agree with TRBD1. In germline, CDR1 is SGHDN, CDR2 FVKESK. Trimming took 1 base from V and 4 from J; bases not matched to a gene: 6. The CDR3 runs 16 residues. The CDR3 protein is CASSQGTGGTGYEQYF. CDR3 nucleotides: TGTGCCAGCAGCCAAGGGACAGGGGGCACTGGGTACGAGCAGTACTTC. Full variable domain (missing parts from reference TRBV14 and TRBJ2-7): EAGVTQFPSHSVIEKGQTVTLRCDPISGHDNLYWYRRVMGKEIKFLLHFVKESKQDESGMPNNRFLAERTGGTYSTLKVQPAELEDSGVYFCASSQGTGGTGYEQYFGPGTRLTVT.

The chain is built from TRBV7-3 and TRBJ2-1, with D possibly TRBD2 on 6 matching bases. CDR1 and CDR2 (germline): SGHTA, FQGTGA. V was clipped by 2 bases and J by 10 bases, with 18 bases between them. The CDR3 is 15 residues long. This CDR3 is CASSLGASELGEQFF. CDR3 coding DNA: TGTGCCAGCAGCTTAGGGGCTAGCGAGCTAGGGGAGCAGTTCTTC.

The rearrangement uses TRBV6-5 and TRBJ2-5; D might be TRBD2 (6 bases). This CDR3 contains 15 residues. Germline V lookup: CDR1 MNHEY, CDR2 SVGAGI. Deletions cut 4 bases from V and 2 bases from J, with 14 bases between. The CDR3 DNA reads as TGTGCCAGCAGTTCCCACTTCCGGGGGCAAGAGACCCAGTACTTC. This encodes CASSSHFRGQETQYF.

This clone was detected only once. V gene TRBV7-2 combines with J gene TRBJ2-7, with 16 bases aligning to TRBD2. After removal of 4 bases from V and 4 bases from J, the junction contained 10 bases not matched to a gene. Germline values: CDR1 SGHTA, CDR2 FQGNSA. The CDR3 spans 18 residues. Here the CDR3 reads CASSSRDRGLAGGYEQYF. In DNA form, the CDR3 reads TGTGCCAGCAGCTCCCGGGACAGGGGACTAGCGGGAGGGTACGAGCAGTACTTC.

The rearrangement uses TRBV6-2 or TRBV6-3 and TRBJ2-7, with TRBD2 matching 11 bases. The CDR3 runs 16 residues. Trimming removed 5 bases from V and 6 bases from J; junction bases left unmatched: 12. CDR1 is MNHEY, CDR2 SVGEGT, per germline. CDR3 sequence (DNA): TGTGCCAGCAGTGATCCCATAGCGGGAGGGGGCGGCGAGCAGTACTTC. Its translation: CASSDPIAGGGGEQYF.

This CDR3 reads CASSPLGQGQSVHEQYF. The CDR3, as DNA: TGCGCCAGCAGCCCATTGGGACAGGGACAGTCCGTCCACGAGCAGTACTTC. The chain carries TRBV4-1 and TRBJ2-7; 9 bases match TRBD1. This CDR3 has 17 residues. Trimming at V came to 4 bases and at J to 5 bases, leaving 15 bases not matched to a gene. Germline V gives CDR1 MGHRA, CDR2 YSYEKL.

The chain is built from TRBV27 and TRBJ2-3; D not certain. The V gene's germline CDR1 is MNHEY and CDR2 SMNVEV (reference sequence). The CDR3 is made up of 14 amino acids. V was cut by 5 bases and J by 4 bases, with 13 bases left in between. The CDR3 loop reads CASSPDQVPDTQYF. CDR3 DNA: TGTGCCAGCAGTCCCGATCAGGTTCCAGATACGCAGTATTTT.

This clone came up a few times. The rearrangement joins TRBV5-6 to TRBJ1-1; 7 bases are a match to TRBD1. This CDR3 spans 14 amino acids. Germline V gene lookup returns CDR1 SGHDT and CDR2 YYEEEE. V lost 6 bases, J lost 2 bases, and 7 bases stayed unmatched. CDR3 nucleotide sequence: TGTGCCAGCACCCGACAGGGTAGAAACACTGAAGCTTTCTTT. Protein: CASTRQGRNTEAFF.

This sequence joins TRBV28 and TRBJ1-5; D remains unclear. Germline assignment: CDR1 MDHEN and CDR2 SYDVKM. The CDR3 consists of 14 residues. Trimming left V 6 bases short and J 3 bases short, with 12 bases between. The CDR3 DNA follows: TGTGCCAGCAGCGTTCCGGGGAACAATCAGCCCCAGCATTTT. Its translation is CASSVPGNNQPQHF.

The rearrangement uses TRBV7-9 and TRBJ1-1; 9 nucleotides line up with TRBD1. This CDR3 region has 14 residues. V trimming: 5 bases; J trimming: 5 bases; junction bases outside the gene matches: 6. CDR1 SEHNR and CDR2 FQNEAQ come from the germline V gene (reference sequence). CDR3 DNA sequence: TGTGCCAGCAGCGCTCAAGGACAGGGGACTGAAGCTTTCTTT. Encoded protein: CASSAQGQGTEAFF.

This sequence joins TRBV7-9 and TRBJ2-3, with 7 nucleotides matching TRBD2. Germline trimming cut 5 bases from V and 2 bases from J; bases unmatched to any gene: 13. Germline values: CDR1 SEHNR, CDR2 FQNEAQ (reference sequence). The CDR3 covers 17 residues. The CDR3 nucleotides read TGTGCCAGCAGCCGTACGACGTTCGCGGGAGCCACAGATACGCAGTATTTT. It encodes CASSRTTFAGATDTQYF.